This T cell receptor (beta chain) was retrieved from a study of blood T cell repertoires in COVID-19. Study context: PBMCs, B-cell-depleted T cells, or T cells were the source of the cDNA or gDNA that made up the material.

The cohort comprised adults aged 18 to 89 years residing in about two dozen US areas. This CDR3 has 15 residues. V lost 0 bases and J 4 bases, leaving 8 bases between the germline ends. Germline V CDR1 and CDR2: SGDLS, YYNGEE. Study processing details: Amplification with reference gene primers provided the estimates of nucleated cell counts. The method was immunoSEQ multiplex PCR; TCRdb's version includes in-frame clones alone and lacks a portion of them. V and J calls and clone size are as listed in that table; D and trimming were resolved from the DNA. Here the sample spans 200,000 to 250,000 clones, roughly 87% being singletons.

The sequence came from a man aged 18 to 30 with acute COVID-19. The sequenced sample consisted of PBMCs or T cells enriched from blood (not recorded which). J is TRBJ2-6 and V is TRBV9; D is ambiguous. CDR3 nucleotide sequence: TGTGCCAGCAGCGTAGTCTACCCCGGGGCCAACGTCCTGACTTTC. Translated, it gives CASSVVYPGANVLTF. The full variable domain, completed using reference TRBV9 and TRBJ2-6, is DSGVTQTPKHLITATGQRVTLRCSPRSGDLSVYWYQQSLDQGLQFLIQYYNGEERAKGNILERFSAQQFPDLHSELNLSSLELGDSALYFCASSVVYPGANVLTFGAGSRLTVL.